A single T cell receptor beta chain is shown here with its context. The CDR3 totals 13 residues. CDR1 and CDR2 from the germline V gene are SNHLY and FYNNEI. Trimming left V 8 bases short and J 4 bases short, with 12 bases between. Only in-frame clones appear in the TCRdb table, and some are missing; sequencing was by immunoSEQ multiplex PCR. This table holds around 2.5 million clones, under 95% found once. The sample belongs to a study of shared clonotypes between healthy human individuals. This clonotype was obtained from a man younger than 30 in good health. Some clones in this sample may be carry-over from other donors' samples. The rearrangement joins TRBV2 to TRBJ2-1, with a possible D match to TRBD1 (6 bases). Sequences were obtained from naive CD4+ T cells from PBMCs. Subset here: CD45RA+ positively selected. This chain's CDR3 is CASALGGYNEQFF. DNA of the CDR3: TGTGCCAGCGCCCTAGGGGGTTACAATGAGCAGTTCTTC.